The clone carrying this T cell receptor beta chain has ten or more counts. Other DNA sequences in the sample encode the same CDR3. Libraries were prepared by immunoSEQ multiplex PCR; TCRdb keeps only in-frame clonotypes and omits some of them. The table shows some 240,000 clones, with 65% occurring only once. CDR1 is SGHRS, CDR2 YFSETQ, per germline. The CDR3 has 16 amino acids. V gave up 4 bases and J gave up 3 bases; unmatched junction bases: 5. This sample is drawn from a study of shared clonotypes between healthy human individuals. V is TRBV5-1 and J is TRBJ2-1, with 12 positions matching TRBD2. Sequenced sample: memory CD4+ T cells sorted from blood. Subset of the sample: CD45RA-negative fraction. This TCR was sampled from a man aged 25 to 40 in good health. The CDR3 sequence: CASSLLAGGGYNEQFF. As DNA, the CDR3 is TGCGCCAGCAGCCTACTAGCGGGAGGCGGCTACAATGAGCAGTTCTTC. Full variable domain (missing parts from reference TRBV5-1 and TRBJ2-1): KAGVTQTPRYLIKTRGQQVTLSCSPISGHRSVSWYQQTPGQGLQFLFEYFSETQRNKGNFPGRFSGRQFSNSRSEMNVSTLELGDSALYLCASSLLAGGGYNEQFFGPGTRLTVL.